These T cell receptor beta chains were read from a single sample in a study of CD8 T cells in Susac syndrome. TCRdb reprocessed the immunoSEQ multiplex PCR reads via MiXCR and lists one record per CDR3 protein. The sample has 150,000 to 200,000 distinct CDR3 sequences; approximately 94% are singletons. Sequencing was carried out using CD4+ T cells from PBMCs. All receptors come from a human donor with multiple sclerosis. The conserved cysteine and the conserved F or W are not part of the CDR3 here. The order of the fields is V gene, CDR3 protein.

V: TRBV12-5; CDR3: ASGHGTGGSTIY
V: TRBV28; CDR3: ASSGRGGEAKNIQY
V: TRBV24-1; CDR3: ATSDPTGGFDEQF
V: TRBV18; CDR3: ASSPFSGDTEAF
V: TRBV4-3; CDR3: ASSQWASSYEQY
V: TRBV12-3/TRBV12-4; CDR3: ASRDRGSDEQF
V: TRBV23-1; CDR3: ASSQKVVGVSYEQY
V: TRBV12-3/TRBV12-4; CDR3: ASTPMRGSGELF
V: TRBV9; CDR3: ASSPSGSGEQY
V: TRBV12-3/TRBV12-4; CDR3: ASGGRLNEKLF
V: TRBV4-1; CDR3: ASSQGTGWGTEAF
V: TRBV5-1; CDR3: ASSWGGASSYEQY
V: TRBV20-1; CDR3: SAMWGGGQPQH
V: TRBV18; CDR3: ASSPSRTLTNQPQH
V: TRBV5-1; CDR3: ASNPGQSYEQY
V: TRBV20-1; CDR3: SARDPHDQPQH
V: TRBV28; CDR3: ASSSLEGLGKNIQY
V: TRBV2; CDR3: ASSYTGRTDTQY
V: TRBV6-5; CDR3: ATTVQGNSPLH
V: TRBV30; CDR3: VLDIGGSDSPLH
V: TRBV7-6; CDR3: ARRHVNDYEQY
V: TRBV5-1; CDR3: ASSLGQGAGYGYT
V: TRBV12-3/TRBV12-4; CDR3: ASSLGGSRVAQY
V: TRBV20-1; CDR3: SAQAGDRGLANTQY
V: TRBV20-1; CDR3: SASRGTKYNEQF
V: TRBV5-4; CDR3: ASSRPPAGGYNEQF
V: TRBV25-1; CDR3: ASSDTGGPRSDTQY
V: TRBV29-1; CDR3: SGVPGTDTQY
V: TRBV25-1; CDR3: ASSGTGGGNQPQH
V: TRBV24-1; CDR3: ATSESPGGPGETQY
V: TRBV6-2/TRBV6-3; CDR3: ASWRQETQY
V: TRBV5-6; CDR3: ASSPREGRDSPLH
V: TRBV30; CDR3: ASRGQRYEQY
V: TRBV14; CDR3: ASSQVARIHTLDEQY
V: TRBV10-3; CDR3: AISETGRGDSYEQY